This is a list of T cell receptor beta chains from one sample in a study of CD4 and CD8 cells across lung adenocarcinoma regions. TCRdb itself ran the PCR reads through MiXCR, one entry per CDR3 protein. The table lists 7,000 to 8,500 distinct CDR3 sequences, over 50% of them singletons. Specimen: CD4+ T cells from the center of a lung tumor. The receptors originated from a female donor with lung adenocarcinoma. The CD4 and CD8 labels of this study may be unreliable. Both conserved end residues are part of each CDR3. Fields, in order: V gene, D gene, CDR3 length, J gene, clone size, CDR3 protein, CDR3 DNA. The D gene is left open where the match is weak. Only part of the rows carry a size: once, few, many, or a class if the clone is expanded.

V gene: TRBV30; D gene: .; CDR3 length: 13; J gene: TRBJ2-2; clone size: .; CDR3 protein: CAWIRANTGELFF; CDR3 DNA: TGTGCCTGGATTAGGGCGAACACCGGGGAGCTGTTTTTT
V gene: TRBV6-1; D gene: TRBD2; CDR3 length: 15; J gene: TRBJ2-5; clone size: few; CDR3 protein: CASSEEVAGASKQYF; CDR3 DNA: TGTGCCAGCAGTGAAGAGGTAGCGGGGGCCTCGAAGCAGTACTTC
V gene: TRBV6-1; D gene: TRBD2; CDR3 length: 13; J gene: TRBJ2-5; clone size: .; CDR3 protein: CASKAGGEETQYF; CDR3 DNA: TGTGCCAGCAAGGCGGGAGGGGAAGAGACCCAGTATTTC
V gene: TRBV6-1; D gene: TRBD2; CDR3 length: 16; J gene: TRBJ2-2; clone size: .; CDR3 protein: CASKQGLAANTGELFF; CDR3 DNA: TGTGCCAGCAAGCAGGGACTAGCGGCGAACACCGGGGAGCTGTTTTTT
V gene: TRBV7-2; D gene: .; CDR3 length: 14; J gene: TRBJ2-3; clone size: medium-sized; CDR3 protein: CASSLTSGPDTQYF; CDR3 DNA: TGTGCCAGCAGCCTTACATCCGGCCCAGATACGCAGTATTTT
V gene: TRBV6-1; D gene: .; CDR3 length: 15; J gene: TRBJ2-5; clone size: .; CDR3 protein: CASSEARGVGETQYF; CDR3 DNA: TGTGCCAGCAGTGAAGCGCGAGGGGTCGGAGAGACCCAGTACTTC
V gene: TRBV27; D gene: TRBD1; CDR3 length: 13; J gene: TRBJ2-1; clone size: medium-sized; CDR3 protein: CATWTGWQGEQFF; CDR3 DNA: TGTGCCACCTGGACAGGGTGGCAAGGTGAGCAGTTCTTC
V gene: TRBV6-5; D gene: TRBD2; CDR3 length: 18; J gene: TRBJ2-2; clone size: .; CDR3 protein: CASSYLKRGRGGTGELFF; CDR3 DNA: TGTGCCAGCAGTTACCTAAAACGGGGGAGGGGAGGTACCGGGGAGCTGTTTTTT
V gene: TRBV10-2; D gene: TRBD2; CDR3 length: 15; J gene: TRBJ2-1; clone size: .; CDR3 protein: CASSVSSGSVNEQFF; CDR3 DNA: TGCGCCAGCAGTGTATCTAGCGGGAGTGTCAATGAGCAGTTCTTC
V gene: TRBV6-1; D gene: TRBD2; CDR3 length: 16; J gene: TRBJ2-5; clone size: .; CDR3 protein: CASSGGGGGDGETRYF; CDR3 DNA: TGTGCCAGCAGTGGCGGCGGGGGGGGCGACGGGGAGACGCGGTACTTT
V gene: TRBV6-1; D gene: TRBD1; CDR3 length: 14; J gene: TRBJ2-3; clone size: few; CDR3 protein: CASSVDRATDTQYF; CDR3 DNA: TGTGCCAGCAGTGTTGACAGGGCCACAGATACGCAGTATTTT
V gene: TRBV4-2; D gene: .; CDR3 length: 15; J gene: TRBJ2-5; clone size: .; CDR3 protein: CASSQEERMAETQYF; CDR3 DNA: TGTGCCAGCAGCCAAGAAGAGAGGATGGCAGAGACCCAGTACTTC
V gene: TRBV6-5; D gene: .; CDR3 length: 15; J gene: TRBJ2-4; clone size: few; CDR3 protein: CASSYGGSGKNIQYF; CDR3 DNA: TGTGCCAGCAGTTATGGAGGGTCGGGCAAAAACATTCAGTACTTC
V gene: TRBV27; D gene: .; CDR3 length: 15; J gene: TRBJ2-5; clone size: .; CDR3 protein: CAAGNGGRDQETQYF; CDR3 DNA: TGTGCCGCGGGGAACGGGGGCCGTGACCAAGAGACCCAGTACTTC
V gene: TRBV6-1; D gene: .; CDR3 length: 14; J gene: TRBJ1-1; clone size: medium-sized; CDR3 protein: CASSEGGLNTEAFF; CDR3 DNA: TGTGCCAGCAGTGAGGGGGGCCTTAACACTGAAGCTTTCTTT
V gene: TRBV12-3/TRBV12-4; D gene: .; CDR3 length: 15; J gene: TRBJ2-3; clone size: .; CDR3 protein: CAGAIDGIGTETQYF; CDR3 DNA: TGTGCCGGGGCGATTGACGGCATTGGCACAGAGACCCAGTACTTT
V gene: TRBV5-1; D gene: TRBD2; CDR3 length: 20; J gene: TRBJ2-3; clone size: .; CDR3 protein: CASSPEGRAAGRGGTDTQYF; CDR3 DNA: TGCGCCAGCAGCCCGGAGGGCCGAGCGGCGGGGCGGGGGGGCACAGATACGCAGTACTTT
V gene: TRBV27; D gene: .; CDR3 length: 13; J gene: TRBJ2-2; clone size: .; CDR3 protein: CASSLSGNGAQFF; CDR3 DNA: TGTGCCAGCAGTTTATCCGGTAACGGGGCGCAGTTTTTT
V gene: TRBV7-2; D gene: .; CDR3 length: 15; J gene: TRBJ2-5; clone size: .; CDR3 protein: CASTTSRDSQETQYF; CDR3 DNA: TGTGCCAGCACCACTTCGCGGGACTCCCAAGAGACCCAGTACTTC
V gene: TRBV4-1; D gene: .; CDR3 length: 14; J gene: TRBJ1-4; clone size: few; CDR3 protein: CASSSSGGSEKLFF; CDR3 DNA: TGCGCCAGCAGCTCCTCGGGGGGTTCTGAAAAACTGTTTTTT
V gene: TRBV27; D gene: TRBD1; CDR3 length: 12; J gene: TRBJ2-3; clone size: few; CDR3 protein: CASGTGPETQYF; CDR3 DNA: TGTGCCAGCGGGACAGGCCCGGAGACCCAGTATTTT
V gene: TRBV7-2; D gene: .; CDR3 length: 12; J gene: TRBJ2-7; clone size: few; CDR3 protein: CASSLVLREQYF; CDR3 DNA: TGTGCCAGCAGCTTAGTTCTTCGCGAGCAGTACTTC
V gene: TRBV7-2; D gene: TRBD2; CDR3 length: 15; J gene: TRBJ2-1; clone size: .; CDR3 protein: CASSTSSGGRNEQFF; CDR3 DNA: TGTGCCAGCAGCACATCTAGCGGGGGGAGAAATGAGCAGTTCTTC
V gene: TRBV7-8; D gene: TRBD1; CDR3 length: 15; J gene: TRBJ2-5; clone size: .; CDR3 protein: CASSPEQQGQETQYF; CDR3 DNA: TGTGCCAGCAGTCCTGAACAACAGGGGCAAGAGACCCAGTACTTC
V gene: TRBV27; D gene: TRBD2; CDR3 length: 16; J gene: TRBJ2-3; clone size: .; CDR3 protein: CASRSRGAGGKETQYF; CDR3 DNA: TGTGCCAGCAGGAGTCGAGGGGCGGGGGGCAAAGAGACCCAGTATTTT
V gene: TRBV27; D gene: .; CDR3 length: 15; J gene: TRBJ2-4; clone size: .; CDR3 protein: CAGGNGGGEGDIQYF; CDR3 DNA: TGTGCCGGGGGGAACGGGGGCGGGGAAGGAGACATTCAGTACTTC
V gene: TRBV4-1; D gene: .; CDR3 length: 12; J gene: TRBJ1-2; clone size: .; CDR3 protein: CASSQAGRADTF; CDR3 DNA: TGCGCCAGCAGCCAAGCGGGGAGGGCGGACACCTTC
V gene: TRBV6-1; D gene: .; CDR3 length: 14; J gene: TRBJ2-7; clone size: .; CDR3 protein: CASSIGQGTYEQYF; CDR3 DNA: TGTGCCAGCAGTATCGGACAAGGCACCTACGAGCAGTACTTC
V gene: TRBV6-1; D gene: .; CDR3 length: 16; J gene: TRBJ2-1; clone size: .; CDR3 protein: CASSERAGSSYNEQFF; CDR3 DNA: TGTGCCAGCAGTGAACGGGCGGGAAGCTCCTACAATGAGCAGTTCTTC
V gene: TRBV27; D gene: .; CDR3 length: 15; J gene: TRBJ2-5; clone size: .; CDR3 protein: CARANRGRDRDTQYF; CDR3 DNA: TGTGCCAGGGCCAACCGGGGCCGGGACCGAGACACCCAGTACTTC
V gene: TRBV6-1; D gene: .; CDR3 length: 14; J gene: TRBJ2-2; clone size: many; CDR3 protein: CASRFAGITGELFF; CDR3 DNA: TGTGCCAGCAGATTCGCGGGAATCACCGGGGAGCTGTTTTTT
V gene: TRBV7-6; D gene: .; CDR3 length: 17; J gene: TRBJ2-5; clone size: .; CDR3 protein: CASSPPFGRGEGETQYF; CDR3 DNA: TGTGCCAGCAGCCCCCCTTTCGGGCGGGGCGAGGGGGAGACCCAGTACTTC
V gene: TRBV27; D gene: .; CDR3 length: 15; J gene: TRBJ2-5; clone size: .; CDR3 protein: CARANGGGEGKTQYF; CDR3 DNA: TGTGCCAGGGCCAACGGGGGCGGGGAAGGAAAGACCCAGTACTTC
V gene: TRBV4-1; D gene: .; CDR3 length: 16; J gene: TRBJ1-4; clone size: .; CDR3 protein: CASSLSRGTANEKLFF; CDR3 DNA: TGCGCCAGCAGCCTTTCGCGGGGGACCGCTAATGAAAAACTGTTTTTT
V gene: TRBV7-9; D gene: TRBD2; CDR3 length: 17; J gene: TRBJ2-3; clone size: .; CDR3 protein: CASSPEGLAFVPDTQYF; CDR3 DNA: TGTGCCAGCAGCCCCGAGGGACTAGCCTTCGTCCCAGATACCCAGTATTTT
V gene: TRBV27; D gene: TRBD2; CDR3 length: 16; J gene: TRBJ2-5; clone size: .; CDR3 protein: CVSAGLGGGDQETQYF; CDR3 DNA: TGTGTTAGCGCGGGGCTCGGGGGGGGTGACCAAGAGACCCAGTACTTC
V gene: TRBV27; D gene: .; CDR3 length: 15; J gene: TRBJ2-4; clone size: few; CDR3 protein: CARTNGGGEENIQYF; CDR3 DNA: TGTGCCAGGACCAACGGGGGCGGGGAAGAAAACATCCAGTACTTC
V gene: TRBV7-2; D gene: .; CDR3 length: 16; J gene: TRBJ2-3; clone size: .; CDR3 protein: CANSLIAGSLTDTQYF; CDR3 DNA: TGTGCCAACAGCTTAATTGCTGGCAGTCTCACAGATACGCAGTATTTT
V gene: TRBV6-5; D gene: .; CDR3 length: 17; J gene: TRBJ2-1; clone size: many; CDR3 protein: CASSYSTVPSSYNEQFF; CDR3 DNA: TGTGCCAGCAGTTACTCGACGGTCCCGAGCTCCTACAATGAGCAGTTCTTC
V gene: TRBV14; D gene: .; CDR3 length: 12; J gene: TRBJ2-5; clone size: .; CDR3 protein: CASSQGPGRANF; CDR3 DNA: TGTGCCAGCAGCCAGGGACCGGGACGGGCGAACTTC
V gene: TRBV27; D gene: .; CDR3 length: 17; J gene: TRBJ2-1; clone size: .; CDR3 protein: CASSLWGGGPSYNEQFF; CDR3 DNA: TGTGCCAGCAGTTTATGGGGTGGGGGGCCTTCCTACAATGAGCAGTTCTTC
V gene: TRBV6-1; D gene: .; CDR3 length: 14; J gene: TRBJ2-5; clone size: medium-sized; CDR3 protein: CASSEGIGLETQYF; CDR3 DNA: TGTGCCAGCAGTGAAGGGATAGGGCTCGAGACCCAGTACTTC
V gene: TRBV6-1; D gene: .; CDR3 length: 13; J gene: TRBJ2-1; clone size: few; CDR3 protein: CASKAGLYNEQFF; CDR3 DNA: TGTGCCAGCAAGGCCGGGCTATACAATGAGCAGTTCTTC
V gene: TRBV6-5; D gene: .; CDR3 length: 17; J gene: TRBJ2-1; clone size: .; CDR3 protein: CASSYSRGPSSRNEQFF; CDR3 DNA: TGTGCCAGCAGTTACTCGAGAGGGCCTAGTAGTAGGAATGAGCAGTTCTTC
V gene: TRBV15; D gene: .; CDR3 length: 12; J gene: TRBJ2-5; clone size: .; CDR3 protein: CATSRDLASRYF; CDR3 DNA: TGTGCCACCAGCAGAGATCTGGCCAGCCGGTATTTT